This T cell receptor (beta chain) was identified during a study of T-cell reconstitution after alpha-beta-depleted transplantation in children. The CDR3 totals 13 residues. Germline loops: CDR1 MGHRA, CDR2 YSYEKL. Notes on this clonotype: A junction boundary mismatches the germline segment, possibly from a read error.

TCRbeta library preparation incorporated unique molecular identifiers. A single record per CDR3 protein comes from TCRdb applying MiXCR to the PCR reads. Of approximately 340,000 distinct CDR3 sequences listed, approximately 10% are singletons. V is TRBV4-1 and J is TRBJ1-1; D remains ambiguous. This sample comprised PBMCs from the stem cell graft donor, obtained from the stem cell graft. This clonotype was sampled from a human donor who donated a stem cell graft to a child with acute lymphoblastic leukemia. CDR3 in amino acids: CANSQVSGTEAFF. CDR3 coding DNA: TGCGCCAACAGCCAAGTTTCGGGTACTGAAGCTTTCTTT.